This TCR beta chain was profiled in a study of patients and donors after allogeneic stem cell transplantation. Each CDR3 protein is one row after TCRdb ran MiXCR on the RT-PCR reads. The repertoire has some 200,000 distinct CDR3 sequences, around 41% of them found once; the top ten carry 25% to 35%. This CDR3 is built from 18 residues. V trimming: 3 bases; J trimming: 2 bases; junction bases outside the gene matches: 8. Germline V gene data show CDR1 as SGHRS and CDR2 as YFSETQ. The receptor was derived from a human donor who was either an allogeneic HSCT recipient or a stem cell or donor lymphocyte infusion donor (not recorded which). It is not recorded whose cells these are; they may come from a transplant donor. Sequenced input: blood, either unsorted or a sorted T cell fraction (not recorded which). The chain is built from TRBV5-1 and TRBJ2-1; 13 bases are a match to TRBD2. In DNA form, the CDR3 reads TGCGCCAGCAGCTCGGGGGGACTAGCGGGAATAGCCTACAATGAGCAGTTCTTC. Amino acids: CASSSGGLAGIAYNEQFF.